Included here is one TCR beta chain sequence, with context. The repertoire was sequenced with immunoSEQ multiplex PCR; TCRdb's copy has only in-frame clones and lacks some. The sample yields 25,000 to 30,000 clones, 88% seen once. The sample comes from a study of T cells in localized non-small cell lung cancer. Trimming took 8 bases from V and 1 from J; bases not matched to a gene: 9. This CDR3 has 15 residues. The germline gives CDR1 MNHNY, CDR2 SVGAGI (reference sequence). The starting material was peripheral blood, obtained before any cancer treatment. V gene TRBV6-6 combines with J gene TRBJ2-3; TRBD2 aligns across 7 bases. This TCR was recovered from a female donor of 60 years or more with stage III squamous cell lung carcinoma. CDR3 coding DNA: TGTGCCAGCGGACTCAGGAGCGGGGGCACAGATACGCAGTATTTT. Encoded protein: CASGLRSGGTDTQYF.